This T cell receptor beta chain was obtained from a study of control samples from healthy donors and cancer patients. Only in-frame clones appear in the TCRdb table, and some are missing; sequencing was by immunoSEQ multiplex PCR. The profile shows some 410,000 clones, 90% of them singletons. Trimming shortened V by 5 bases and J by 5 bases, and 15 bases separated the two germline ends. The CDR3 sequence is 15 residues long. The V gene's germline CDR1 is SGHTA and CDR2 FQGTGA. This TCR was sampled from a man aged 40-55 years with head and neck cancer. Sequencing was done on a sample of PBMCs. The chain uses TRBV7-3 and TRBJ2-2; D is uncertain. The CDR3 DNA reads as TGTGCCAGCAGCACAACCCGGGTAGGGACCGGGGAGCTGTTTTTT. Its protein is CASSTTRVGTGELFF.